The sequence of this T cell receptor (beta chain) was determined in a study of CDR3 diversity in severe acne. TCRdb independently ran MiXCR on the PCR reads; one entry per CDR3 protein. The repertoire consists of approximately 84,000 distinct CDR3 sequences, with 50% to 65% occurring once and the leading ten covering approximately 15%. The material sequenced was blood. The clonotype comes from a male donor in good health, without acne.

The CDR3 protein is CASSSSSGVLYEQYF. The DNA of the CDR3 is TGTGCCAGCAGCTCTTCTAGCGGGGTCCTCTACGAGCAGTACTTC. J is TRBJ2-7 and V is TRBV5-4; 9 nucleotides match TRBD2. V was pared by 3 bases and J by 3 bases, with 7 bases of the junction left unmatched. The CDR3 loop spans 15 amino acids. Germline lookup yields CDR1 SGHNT and CDR2 YYREEE (reference sequence). Based on the CDR3 plus reference TRBV5-4 and TRBJ2-7, the full variable domain is ETGVTQSPTHLIKTRGQQVTLRCSSQSGHNTVSWYQQALGQGPQFIFQYYREEENGRGNFPPRFSGLQFPNYSSELNVNALELDDSALYLCASSSSSGVLYEQYFGPGTRLTVT.